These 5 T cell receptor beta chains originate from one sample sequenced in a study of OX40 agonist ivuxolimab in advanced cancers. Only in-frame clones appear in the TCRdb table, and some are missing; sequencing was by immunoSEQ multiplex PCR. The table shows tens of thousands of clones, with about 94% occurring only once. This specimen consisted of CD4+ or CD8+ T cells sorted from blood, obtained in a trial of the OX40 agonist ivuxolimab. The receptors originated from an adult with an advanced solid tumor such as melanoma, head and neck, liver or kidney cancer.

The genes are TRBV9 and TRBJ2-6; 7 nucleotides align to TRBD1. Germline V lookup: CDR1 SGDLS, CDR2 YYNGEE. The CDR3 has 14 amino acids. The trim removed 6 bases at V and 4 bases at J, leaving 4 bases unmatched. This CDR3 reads CASNRGPGANVLTF. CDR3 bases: TGTGCCAGCAACAGGGGCCCAGGGGCCAACGTCCTGACTTTC.

The CDR3 DNA reads as TGCAGCGCCAGACCCGGGGGTTCTACCCACGAGCAGTACTTC. This gives the protein CSARPGGSTHEQYF. The chain links TRBV29-1 to TRBJ2-7; tentatively, D is TRBD2 (6 bases). Germline CDR1 reads SQVTM; CDR2 reads ANQGSEA. Trimming pared 7 bases from V and 5 bases from J, leaving 21 bases between. CDR3 length equals 14 residues.

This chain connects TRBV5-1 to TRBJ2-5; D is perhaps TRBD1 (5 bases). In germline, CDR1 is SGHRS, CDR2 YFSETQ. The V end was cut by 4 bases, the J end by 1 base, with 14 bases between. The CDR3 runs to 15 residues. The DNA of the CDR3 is TGCGCCAGCAGCCCTTCCAGACAGCCCCAAGAGACCCAGTACTTC. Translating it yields CASSPSRQPQETQYF.

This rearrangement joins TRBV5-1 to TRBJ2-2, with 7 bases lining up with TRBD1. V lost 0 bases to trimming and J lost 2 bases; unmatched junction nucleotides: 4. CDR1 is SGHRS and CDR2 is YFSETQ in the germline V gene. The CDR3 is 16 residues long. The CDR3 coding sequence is TGCGCCAGCAGCTTGGGAGGGGGCCAAAACACCGGGGAGCTGTTTTTT. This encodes CASSLGGGQNTGELFF.

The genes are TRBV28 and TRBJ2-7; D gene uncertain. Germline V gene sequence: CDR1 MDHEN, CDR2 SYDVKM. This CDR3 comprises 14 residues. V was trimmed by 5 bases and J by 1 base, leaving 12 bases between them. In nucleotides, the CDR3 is TGTGCCAGCAGTGGATCAGACAAGTCCTACGAGCAGTACTTC. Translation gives CASSGSDKSYEQYF. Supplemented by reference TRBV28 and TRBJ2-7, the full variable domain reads DVKVTQSSRYLVKRTGEKVFLECVQDMDHENMFWYRQDPGLGLRLIYFSYDVKMKEKGDIPEGYSVSREKKERFSLILESASTNQTSMYLCASSGSDKSYEQYFGPGTRLTVT.